Listed below are T cell receptor beta chains from one sample, sequenced in a study of cytomegalovirus exposure and HLA in healthy donors. Profiled with immunoSEQ multiplex PCR; TCRdb holds only in-frame clones, not every one. This sample has 150,000 to 170,000 clones; 70% to 80% occur once, and the top ten carry approximately 2.1%. The sample was PBMCs. The source is a man aged 30 to 45 in good health and CMV-seronegative. Each CDR3 is given with its conserved first and last residue. D genes are given only for firm matches. Expanded clones get a size class; other rows say once, few or many, or leave the size out.

>TRBD2|TRBJ2-7|TRBV27|.
TGTGCCAGCAGTTTATCGGGCTCTAGCGGGGACCTCTACGAGCAGTACTTC
CASSLSGSSGDLYEQYF
>.|TRBJ2-2|TRBV7-6|.
TGTGCCAGCAGCTTAGAGTCAGTGGGGCAGGCAACCGGGGAGCTGTTTTTT
CASSLESVGQATGELFF
>.|TRBJ2-7|TRBV9|.
TGTGCCAGCAGCGTCCACAGGAGCTCCTACGAGCAGTACTTC
CASSVHRSSYEQYF
>TRBD2|TRBJ2-5|TRBV7-9|.
TGTGCCAGCAGCTTTTTACTAGCGGGGAAAGAGACCCAGTACTTC
CASSFLLAGKETQYF
>TRBD2|TRBJ2-1|TRBV14|few
TGTGCCAGCAGCCAAGCGGGGGGGTCCTACAATGAGCAGTTCTTC
CASSQAGGSYNEQFF
>TRBD1|TRBJ2-2|TRBV6-1|.
TGTGCCAGCAGTGAGACAGGGCACACCGGGGAGCTGTTTTTT
CASSETGHTGELFF
>TRBD2|TRBJ2-5|TRBV7-2|.
TGTGCCAGCAGCTCCCGATCCGGGGGGGCCCTCGGGACCCAGTACTTC
CASSSRSGGALGTQYF
>TRBD2|TRBJ2-3|TRBV7-3|.
TGTGCCAGCAGCCCTGGTTGGGGGGGTAGCACAGATACGCAGTATTTT
CASSPGWGGSTDTQYF
>TRBD1|TRBJ1-5|TRBV7-6|.
TGTGCCAGCAGCTTAGAGACAGGGCACCAGGGCAATCAGCCCCAGCATTTT
CASSLETGHQGNQPQHF
>.|TRBJ1-5|TRBV15|.
TGTGCCACCAGCAGGGGAGTAGCCAGCAAGCCCCAGCATTTT
CATSRGVASKPQHF
>TRBD1|TRBJ2-3|TRBV7-6|.
TGTGCCAGCAGCACTCGGGACAGGGGGTACACGCAGTATTTT
CASSTRDRGYTQYF
>.|TRBJ2-7|TRBV7-2|.
TGTGCCAGCAGCTTAGTGGGGGGCTCCTACGAGCAGTACTTC
CASSLVGGSYEQYF
>.|TRBJ2-7|TRBV7-9|.
TGTGCCAGCAGCCCTCAGTCGTCCTACGAGCAGTACTTC
CASSPQSSYEQYF
>.|TRBJ2-7|TRBV21-1|.
TGTGCCAGCAGCAAAGCTCCGGGAAGAGCCGACGAGCAGTACTTC
CASSKAPGRADEQYF
>TRBD1|TRBJ2-6|TRBV28|.
TGTGCCAGCAGGCGGACAGGGCGATCCTCTGGGGCCAACGTCCTGACTTTC
CASRRTGRSSGANVLTF
>.|TRBJ1-2|TRBV5-6|.
TGTGCCAGCAGCCCGAGGACCCCGGCGGGCTATGGCTACACCTTC
CASSPRTPAGYGYTF
>TRBD2|TRBJ2-2|TRBV27|.
TGTGCCAGCAGTTTATCTAGCGGGGGCTACACCGGGGAGCTGTTTTTT
CASSLSSGGYTGELFF
>.|TRBJ2-7|TRBV7-9|.
TGTGCCAGCAGCTGGCGGGAACGCCCCTCCTACGAGCAGTACTTC
CASSWRERPSYEQYF
>TRBD2|TRBJ2-1|TRBV2|few
TGTGCCAGCAGTGAGGGCCTAGCGGGGGGGCAGTTCTTC
CASSEGLAGGQFF
>TRBD1|TRBJ2-5|TRBV14|.
TGTGCCAGCAGCCAAGGAGGCAGGGGGACATGGAGGACCCAGTACTTC
CASSQGGRGTWRTQYF
>.|TRBJ1-2|TRBV6-5|.
TGTGCCAGCAGTTACTCGCAGAACTATGGCTACACCTTC
CASSYSQNYGYTF
>.|TRBJ1-1|TRBV9|.
TGTGCCAGCAGCGTAGTAGATCAAACTGAAGCTTTCTTT
CASSVVDQTEAFF
>.|TRBJ1-5|TRBV25-1|.
TGTGCCAGCAGTGTGGGAGGACAGCCCCAGCATTTT
CASSVGGQPQHF
>.|TRBJ2-1|TRBV5-8|.
TGTGCCAGTCTGGTTAGAGGGCGGGACGGGGAGCAGTTCTTC
CASLVRGRDGEQFF
>.|TRBJ2-2|TRBV5-1|.
TGCGCCAGCAGCTTGGCCGGGGGGAACACCGGGGAGCTGTTTTTT
CASSLAGGNTGELFF
>.|TRBJ1-1|TRBV7-2|few
TGTGCCAGTGGCGGGGGGGCAGCTGAAGCTTTCTTT
CASGGGAAEAFF
>TRBD2|TRBJ2-3|TRBV4-3|.
TGCGCCAGCAGCCTAGCGGGGGGGCCTGATACGCAGTATTTT
CASSLAGGPDTQYF
>.|TRBJ1-1|TRBV30|.
TGTGCCTGGGAGTTTGGCAGGGGAGACACTGAAGCTTTCTTT
CAWEFGRGDTEAFF
>TRBD2|TRBJ2-7|TRBV7-6|.
TGTGCCAGCAGCTTAGGAGGGACTAGGGACGAGCAGTACTTC
CASSLGGTRDEQYF
>TRBD1|TRBJ1-2|TRBV28|.
TGTGCCAGCAGCCAAACCGGGACAGCCCGCCTTCACTATGGCTACACCTTC
CASSQTGTARLHYGYTF
>.|TRBJ1-1|TRBV28|.
TGTGCCAGCAGTTTATTATTTGAAGCTTTCTTT
CASSLLFEAFF
>TRBD1|TRBJ2-5|TRBV5-8|.
TGTGCCAGCAGCGAAGGACAGGGGGCGAGAGAGACCCAGTACTTC
CASSEGQGARETQYF
>TRBD2|TRBJ2-7|TRBV9|.
TGTGCCAGCAGCTCCGCTAGCGGGGGGCCCTACGAGCAGTACTTC
CASSSASGGPYEQYF
>.|TRBJ2-2|TRBV10-1|.
TGCGCCAGGGACAGCGACGCGAACACCGGGGAGCTGTTTTTT
CARDSDANTGELFF
>TRBD1|TRBJ2-7|TRBV7-9|.
TGTGCCAGCAGCTCCAGGGGGACGTCGGCCGAGCAGTACTTC
CASSSRGTSAEQYF
>.|TRBJ2-3|TRBV5-1|.
TGCGCCAGCAGGGAGGGGGGGCGGCTCACAGATACGCAGTATTTT
CASREGGRLTDTQYF
>TRBD1|TRBJ2-7|TRBV14|.
TGTGCCAGCAGCCGCCAAACAGGGGGCGAGCAGTACTTC
CASSRQTGGEQYF
>TRBD1|TRBJ2-6|TRBV25-1|few
TGTGCCAGCAGTATCGGGACAGGGAGCCCGTTTTCCGTCCTGACTTTC
CASSIGTGSPFSVLTF
>.|TRBJ1-1|TRBV4-1|.
TGCGCCAGCAGCCTTGTACACATTAACCCTGAAGCTTTCTTT
CASSLVHINPEAFF
>.|TRBJ2-5|TRBV5-4|few
TGTGCCAGCAGCTTGGGCCACGGGGGAGAGACCCAGTACTTC
CASSLGHGGETQYF
>.|TRBJ2-1|TRBV9|.
TGTGCCAGCAGCGCTTGGACAGGAGGGCCTAACAATGAGCAGTTCTTC
CASSAWTGGPNNEQFF
>.|TRBJ2-5|TRBV5-6|.
TGTGCCAGCAGCTTGGGTCGGGAGACCCAGTACTTC
CASSLGRETQYF
>TRBD1|TRBJ2-6|TRBV13|.
TGTGCCAGCAGCTTGGGACAGGGGCACGGTGGGGCCAACGTCCTGACTTTC
CASSLGQGHGGANVLTF
>.|TRBJ1-2|TRBV2|.
TGTGCCAGCAGAGCGACCGTTATCCTCTATGGCTACACCTTC
CASRATVILYGYTF
>.|TRBJ1-2|TRBV6-1|.
TGTGCCAGCAACGAATTATCAGGCTATGGCTACACCTTC
CASNELSGYGYTF
>.|TRBJ2-3|TRBV14|.
TGTGCCAGCAGCCGGACAGGACTAAGCACAGATACGCAGTATTTT
CASSRTGLSTDTQYF
>.|TRBJ2-3|TRBV19|.
TGTGCCAGTGGGGCAGGACACCAGGAAACAGATACGCAGTATTTT
CASGAGHQETDTQYF
>TRBD2|TRBJ2-3|TRBV29-1|.
TGCAGCGTTGCCGAAGGACTAGCGGGTGATACGCAGTATTTT
CSVAEGLAGDTQYF
>.|TRBJ2-2|TRBV9|.
TGTGCCAGCAGCCGAGGGGGCGGGGGGATCACCGGGGAGCTGTTTTTT
CASSRGGGGITGELFF
>.|TRBJ1-2|TRBV7-5|.
TGTGTCAGAAGCGCCGGACAGCTACTTAACTATGGCTACACCTTC
CVRSAGQLLNYGYTF
>TRBD1|TRBJ1-2|TRBV6-5|.
TGTGCCAGCACTCGGGACAGGGGGTATGGCTACACCTTC
CASTRDRGYGYTF
>.|TRBJ1-2|TRBV28|.
TGTGCCAGCAGTACAGGTGGCTATGGCTACACCTTC
CASSTGGYGYTF
>.|TRBJ2-7|TRBV11-1|.
TGTGCCAGCAGCTTAGTCGCCAGCTCCTACGAGCAGTACTTC
CASSLVASSYEQYF
>.|TRBJ1-4|TRBV4-3|.
TGCGCCAGCAGCCAAGATTGGTCAGTGGCGGATGAAAAACTGTTTTTT
CASSQDWSVADEKLFF
>.|TRBJ1-6|TRBV19|few
TGTGCCAGTAGTCCATTCGGACAGTCGTCACCCCTCCACTTT
CASSPFGQSSPLHF